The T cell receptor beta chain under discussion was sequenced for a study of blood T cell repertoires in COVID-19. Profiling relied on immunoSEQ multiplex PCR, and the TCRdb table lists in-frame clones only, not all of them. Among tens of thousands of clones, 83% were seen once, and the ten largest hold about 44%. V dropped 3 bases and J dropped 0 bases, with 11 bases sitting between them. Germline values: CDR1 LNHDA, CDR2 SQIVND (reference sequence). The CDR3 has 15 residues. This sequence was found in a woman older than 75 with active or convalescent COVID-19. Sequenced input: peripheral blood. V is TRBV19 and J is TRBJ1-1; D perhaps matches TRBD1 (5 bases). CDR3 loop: CASSIVDRLNTEAFF. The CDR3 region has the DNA TGTGCCAGTAGTATCGTTGACAGACTGAACACTGAAGCTTTCTTT.